This TCR beta chain was identified during a study of vaccination and CD4 T cells after COVID-19. This CDR3 has 15 residues. Looked up from germline, CDR1 is SGHNT and CDR2 is YENEEA. With V trimmed by 2 bases and J by 6 bases, 2 bases remained unmatched. Regarding treatment: roughly 10-day PBMC culture with coronavirus spike peptide pools or control peptides (ViraFEST assay). CD4+ T-cell collection from the unexposed donor predated the COVID-19 pandemic (2011-2018). Expansion of antigen-specific T cells with peptide pools by ViraFEST preceded sequencing of TCRs. In regard to this clonotype: Its antigen is not known.

Researchers used the Oncomine TCR Beta short-read assay to sequence DNA from cultured CD4+ T cells. Genomic DNA was isolated from cultured CD4+ T cells. MiXCR was run by TCRdb on the PCR reads, yielding one entry per CDR3 protein. The table records several thousand distinct CDR3 sequences, over 25% of them present only once. Sequencing input: CD4+ T cells from blood, cultured in vitro. This receptor was taken from a human donor in good health. The V call is TRBV11-3, the J call TRBJ2-2; 11 nucleotides align to TRBD1. The CDR3 nucleotides read TGTGCCAGCAGCTTAATGGGACAGGGGGCCGGGGAGCTGTTTTTT. Encoded protein: CASSLMGQGAGELFF.